This T cell receptor (beta chain) was retrieved from a study of T cell responses to AZD1222 COVID-19 vaccine. Study information: Samples with a second dose at about 4 or about 12 weeks were pooled together. Findings of the study overall: Nearly half of spike-specific TCRs reportedly target unmutated variant regions.

A note on this clone: Its antigen remains unidentified.

Generated by immunoSEQ multiplex PCR, the TCRdb table keeps only in-frame clones and is missing some. This table has more than 150,000 clones, 80% to 95% appearing once. Germline V CDR1 and CDR2: MNHEY, SMNVEV (reference sequence). The CDR3 has 15 amino acids. Trimming removed 4 bases at V and 3 bases at J, with 13 bases between. The sample was peripheral blood, taken on day 0 of AZD1222 vaccination. The chain joins TRBV27 to TRBJ1-3; D remains ambiguous. The source is an adult in good health. CDR3 loop: CASSSSGLGGNTIYF. The DNA for the CDR3 is TGTGCCAGCAGTTCCTCCGGGCTAGGTGGAAACACCATATATTTT.